A selection of T cell receptor beta chains follows, all from one sample in a study of T cell changes during pregnancy in multiple sclerosis. Using immunoSEQ multiplex PCR, the repertoire was profiled, and TCRdb retains in-frame clones only, with some absent. The sample shows 15,000 to 20,000 clones, 88% of them seen only once. The sequences come from CD8+ T cells from peripheral blood mononuclear cells, collected after pregnancy. These receptors all come from a female donor in good health, enrolled as a control in a pregnancy study. CDR3s include the opening cysteine and the closing phenylalanine or tryptophan. Rows give clone size only sometimes, using once, few, many, or a class for an expanded clone.

CDR3 protein | clone size | J gene | V gene
CASSLITGNEAFF | . | TRBJ1-1 | TRBV7-2
CASSLPGFYNEQFF | . | TRBJ2-1 | TRBV13
CSVEEGRGYEQYF | . | TRBJ2-7 | TRBV29-1
CASSFRQGNEQYF | few | TRBJ2-7 | TRBV27
CATSRDPAAAGVDNEQFF | . | TRBJ2-1 | TRBV15
CASSYRANTEAFF | . | TRBJ1-1 | TRBV27
CASSQGAGMGEQYF | . | TRBJ2-7 | TRBV4-2
CASSLTATDRGFF | . | TRBJ2-1 | TRBV7-9
CAISGPTGVTEAFF | . | TRBJ1-1 | TRBV10-3
CASSLGTYDIMNTEAFF | . | TRBJ1-1 | TRBV14
CASSLAGQMDTQYF | once | TRBJ2-3 | TRBV6-4
CASSQDRTGRTEAFF | . | TRBJ1-1 | TRBV4-3
CASSYRTSGGETQYF | . | TRBJ2-5 | TRBV6-6
CASSLRTRQGGTDTQYF | . | TRBJ2-3 | TRBV13
CASSGSNQPQHF | once | TRBJ1-5 | TRBV27
CASSFDRAYEQYF | . | TRBJ2-7 | TRBV7-2
CAWSVRGTGYYEQYF | . | TRBJ2-7 | TRBV30
CATSRSSDTQYF | . | TRBJ2-3 | TRBV15
CASSFSTEDLYEQYF | . | TRBJ2-7 | TRBV11-3
CASSRTGPLGEQYF | . | TRBJ2-7 | TRBV5-4
CATSRAGRQGAYGYTF | . | TRBJ1-2 | TRBV15
CASSINRGLKANVLTF | . | TRBJ2-6 | TRBV19
CASSVDRNTEAFF | . | TRBJ1-1 | TRBV7-2
CASSPDGQPGWGGEQYF | . | TRBJ2-7 | TRBV18
CASSSGLMFTGLLNTEAFF | . | TRBJ1-1 | TRBV7-6
CATSRGPLGDEKLFF | medium-sized | TRBJ1-4 | TRBV15
CASSQDRWTRLRNEQFF | . | TRBJ2-1 | TRBV4-2
CASSLAPAGGGNQPQHF | . | TRBJ1-5 | TRBV7-8
CASSLSNSNQPQHF | . | TRBJ1-5 | TRBV27
CASSQVLGGVKETQYF | once | TRBJ2-5 | TRBV14
CASSSRQYNEQFF | . | TRBJ2-1 | TRBV28
CASSLMDRGYGYTF | . | TRBJ1-2 | TRBV27
CASSVRTSGVITDTQYF | . | TRBJ2-3 | TRBV19
CAISGAQDRSEAFF | . | TRBJ1-1 | TRBV10-3
CASSLEETSTDTQYF | . | TRBJ2-3 | TRBV5-4
CASSLDLYSNQPQHF | . | TRBJ1-5 | TRBV11-2
CASRRASTDTQYF | . | TRBJ2-3 | TRBV2
CASIRGPNTEAFF | . | TRBJ1-1 | TRBV6-4
CASSQDRGGGEKLFF | . | TRBJ1-4 | TRBV4-3
CAVRAGGGYTF | . | TRBJ1-2 | TRBV11-3